This T cell receptor beta chain was identified during a study of cytomegalovirus exposure and HLA in healthy donors. Researchers ran the PCR with 60 Vbeta and 13 Jbeta primers. Some clones are missing from TCRdb's copy, which holds only in-frame ones; the method was immunoSEQ multiplex PCR. This repertoire shows around 140,000 clones, about three quarters found once; its top ten account for about 2%. Regarding this clone: As yet, its antigen is unknown.

The CDR3 is made up of 18 amino acids. Trimming removed 2 bases from V and 1 base from J; junction bases left unmatched: 17. CDR1 and CDR2 (germline): GTSNPN, SVGIG (reference sequence). General study points: Several of the most significant clusters appeared, in a later analysis, to be linked to common viral pathogens.

V usage is TRBV30 and J usage is TRBJ2-7, with 7 bases matching TRBD2. The origin of this receptor is a female donor in good health and CMV-seropositive. The sample taken for sequencing was PBMCs. CDR3: CAWSFPWGGSIRSYEQYF. The CDR3 DNA follows: TGTGCCTGGAGTTTTCCGTGGGGCGGGAGTATTAGGTCCTACGAGCAGTACTTC.